This T cell receptor beta chain is drawn from a study of beta chain features in type 1 diabetes. Isolated RNA was reverse transcribed in full, so expressed TCRB transcripts were sequenced. Sequencing was performed with immunoSEQ multiplex PCR; in TCRdb, only in-frame clones are kept and a portion is missing. The sample yields 13,000 to 15,000 clones, approximately 69% seen once. Germline V gives CDR1 LGHNA, CDR2 YSLEER. The CDR3 has 16 residues. Donors underwent one heparinised blood draw, about 0.12 L on average. Purities in excess of 95% were seen in all sorted populations. General observations from the study: In every one of the four CD4+ subsets, TCRB CDR3s were moderately but significantly shorter in Type 1 diabetes patients. A pattern of fewer insertions and more deletions at VDJ junctions was seen in type 1 diabetes patients.

With regard to this clone: Its specificity is unknown.

This TCR was recovered from a woman aged 18-35 years with type 1 diabetes. The chain joins TRBV4-3 to TRBJ2-5; a possible D gene is TRBD2 (5 bases). The J call could be wrong; TRBJ2-7 is a better fit for the DNA end. Sequenced input: stem cell memory CD4+ T cells from blood. The CDR3 region has the DNA TGCGCCAGCAGCCAAGATCCCCGGACTGCGTCCTACGAGCAGTACTTC. The encoded protein is CASSQDPRTASYEQYF.